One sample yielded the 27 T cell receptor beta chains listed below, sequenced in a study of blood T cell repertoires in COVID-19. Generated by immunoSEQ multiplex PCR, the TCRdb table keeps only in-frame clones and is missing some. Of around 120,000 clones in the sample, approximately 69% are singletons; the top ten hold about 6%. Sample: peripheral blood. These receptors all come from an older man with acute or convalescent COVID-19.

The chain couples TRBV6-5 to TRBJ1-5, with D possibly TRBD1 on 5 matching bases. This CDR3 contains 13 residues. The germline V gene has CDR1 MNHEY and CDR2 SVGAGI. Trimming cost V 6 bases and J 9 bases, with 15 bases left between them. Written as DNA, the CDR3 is TGTGCCAGCAGGACGACATCTAGGGGGCCCCAGCATTTT. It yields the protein CASRTTSRGPQHF.

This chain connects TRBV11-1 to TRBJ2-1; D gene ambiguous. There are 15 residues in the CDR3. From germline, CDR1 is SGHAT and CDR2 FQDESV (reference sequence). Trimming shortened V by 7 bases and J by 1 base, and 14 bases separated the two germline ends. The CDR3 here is CASTLSVFSYNEQFF. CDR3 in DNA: TGTGCCAGCACCCTCTCAGTGTTTTCCTACAATGAGCAGTTCTTC.

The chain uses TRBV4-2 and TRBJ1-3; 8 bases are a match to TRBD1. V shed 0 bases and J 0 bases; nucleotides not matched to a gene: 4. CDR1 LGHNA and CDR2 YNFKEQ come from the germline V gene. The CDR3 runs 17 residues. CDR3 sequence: CASSQEGTGPSGNTIYF. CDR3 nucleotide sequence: TGTGCCAGCAGCCAAGAGGGGACAGGTCCCTCTGGAAACACCATATATTTT.

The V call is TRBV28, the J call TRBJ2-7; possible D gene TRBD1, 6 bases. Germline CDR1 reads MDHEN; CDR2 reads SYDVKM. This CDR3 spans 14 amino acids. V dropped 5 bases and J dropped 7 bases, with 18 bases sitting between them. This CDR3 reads CASSPTTGLKEQYF. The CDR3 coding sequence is TGTGCCAGCAGTCCAACAACAGGGTTAAAAGAGCAGTACTTC.

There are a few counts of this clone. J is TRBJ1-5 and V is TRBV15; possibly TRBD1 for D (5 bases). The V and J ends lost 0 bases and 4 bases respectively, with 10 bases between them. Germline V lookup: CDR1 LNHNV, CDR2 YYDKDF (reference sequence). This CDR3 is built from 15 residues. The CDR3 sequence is CATSRDGAGNQPQHF. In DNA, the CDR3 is TGTGCCACCAGCAGAGATGGGGCAGGGAATCAGCCCCAGCATTTT. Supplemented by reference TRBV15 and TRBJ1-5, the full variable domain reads DAMVIQNPRYQVTQFGKPVTLSCSQTLNHNVMYWYQQKSSQAPKLLFHYYDKDFNNEADTPDNFQSRRPNTSFCFLDIRSPGLGDTAMYLCATSRDGAGNQPQHFGDGTRLSIL.

The CDR3: CASSQVLFGTGGAGGYTF. The CDR3 DNA reads TGTGCCAGCAGCCAAGTGCTGTTTGGGACAGGGGGCGCGGGCGGCTACACCTTC. This chain uses TRBV14 with TRBJ1-2, with 12 nucleotides matching TRBD1. Germline V CDR1 and CDR2: SGHDN, FVKESK. J was trimmed by 8 bases and V by 1 base; bases with no gene match: 14. The CDR3 loop spans 18 amino acids. The full variable domain, completed using reference TRBV14 and TRBJ1-2, is EAGVTQFPSHSVIEKGQTVTLRCDPISGHDNLYWYRRVMGKEIKFLLHFVKESKQDESGMPNNRFLAERTGGTYSTLKVQPAELEDSGVYFCASSQVLFGTGGAGGYTFGSGTRLTVV.

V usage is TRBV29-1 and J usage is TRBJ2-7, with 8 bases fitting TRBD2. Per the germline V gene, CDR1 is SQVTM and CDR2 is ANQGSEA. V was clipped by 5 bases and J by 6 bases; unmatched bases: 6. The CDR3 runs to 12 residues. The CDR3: CSVKGGGTEQYF. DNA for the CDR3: TGCAGCGTTAAGGGCGGGGGGACCGAGCAGTACTTC.

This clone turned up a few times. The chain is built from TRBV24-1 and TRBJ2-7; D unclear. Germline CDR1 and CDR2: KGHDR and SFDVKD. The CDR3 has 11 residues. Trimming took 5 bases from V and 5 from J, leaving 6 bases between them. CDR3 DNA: TGTGCCACCAGTGTGGGCAACGAGCAGTACTTC. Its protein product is CATSVGNEQYF.

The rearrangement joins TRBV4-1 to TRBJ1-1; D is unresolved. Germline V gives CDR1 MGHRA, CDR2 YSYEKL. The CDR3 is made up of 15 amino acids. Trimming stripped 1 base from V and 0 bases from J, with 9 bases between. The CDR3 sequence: CASSQVGAMNTEAFF. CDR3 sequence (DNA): TGCGCCAGCAGCCAAGTGGGAGCCATGAACACTGAAGCTTTCTTT.

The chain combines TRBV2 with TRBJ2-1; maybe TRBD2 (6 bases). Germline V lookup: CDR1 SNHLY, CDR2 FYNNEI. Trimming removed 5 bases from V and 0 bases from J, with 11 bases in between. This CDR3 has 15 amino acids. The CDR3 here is CASSRDSISYNEQFF. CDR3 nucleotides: TGTGCCAGCAGTCGGGACTCCATCTCCTACAATGAGCAGTTCTTC.

In DNA, the CDR3 is TGTGCCGCGGGGAGGGCTACGCAGTATTTT. As protein: CAAGRATQYF. The V call is TRBV6-5, the J call TRBJ2-3; 7 bases map to TRBD2. CDR1 and CDR2 from the germline V gene are MNHEY and SVGAGI. J was trimmed by 8 bases and V by 11 bases; bases with no gene match: 4. The CDR3 is 10 residues long.

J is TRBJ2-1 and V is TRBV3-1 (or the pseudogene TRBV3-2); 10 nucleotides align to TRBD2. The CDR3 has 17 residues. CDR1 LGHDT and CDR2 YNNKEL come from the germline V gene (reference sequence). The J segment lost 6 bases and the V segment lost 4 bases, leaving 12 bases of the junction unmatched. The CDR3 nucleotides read TGTGCCAGCAGCCCTCTCACAGCGGGAGGGCCGCGCAATGAGCAGTTCTTC. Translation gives CASSPLTAGGPRNEQFF.

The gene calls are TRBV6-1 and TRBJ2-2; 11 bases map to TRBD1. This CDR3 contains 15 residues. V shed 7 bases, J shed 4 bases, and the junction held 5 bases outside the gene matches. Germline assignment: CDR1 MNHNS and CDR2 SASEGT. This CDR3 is CASTGQGVSTGELFF. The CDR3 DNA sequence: TGTGCCAGCACGGGACAGGGGGTGAGCACCGGGGAGCTGTTTTTT.

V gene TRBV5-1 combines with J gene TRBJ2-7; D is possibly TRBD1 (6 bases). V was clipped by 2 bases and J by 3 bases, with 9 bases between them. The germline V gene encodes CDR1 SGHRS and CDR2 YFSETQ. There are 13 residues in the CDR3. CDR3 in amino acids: CASSLIGGYEQYF. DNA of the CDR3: TGCGCCAGCAGCTTAATAGGGGGCTACGAGCAGTACTTC.

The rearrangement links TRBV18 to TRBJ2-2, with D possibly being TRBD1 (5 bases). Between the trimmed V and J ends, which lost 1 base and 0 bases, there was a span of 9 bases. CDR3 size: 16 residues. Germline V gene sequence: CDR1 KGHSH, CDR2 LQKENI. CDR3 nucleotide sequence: TGTGCCAGCTCACCACAGGGGTTTACGAACACCGGGGAGCTGTTTTTT. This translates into CASSPQGFTNTGELFF.

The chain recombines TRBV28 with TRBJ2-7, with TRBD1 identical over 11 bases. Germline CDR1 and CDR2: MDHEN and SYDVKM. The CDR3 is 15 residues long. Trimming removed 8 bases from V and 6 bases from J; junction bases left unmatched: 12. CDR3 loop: CASLSPGTGGLEQYF. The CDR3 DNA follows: TGTGCCAGCCTTTCCCCCGGGACAGGGGGGCTCGAGCAGTACTTC.

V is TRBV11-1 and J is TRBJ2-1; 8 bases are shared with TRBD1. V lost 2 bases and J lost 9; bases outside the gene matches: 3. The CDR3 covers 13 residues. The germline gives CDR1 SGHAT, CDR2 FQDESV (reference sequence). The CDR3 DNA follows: TGTGCCAGCAGCTTACCAGGGGGCAGTGAGCAGTTCTTC. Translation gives CASSLPGGSEQFF. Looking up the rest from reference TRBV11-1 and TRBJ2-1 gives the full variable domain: EAEVAQSPRYKITEKSQAVAFWCDPISGHATLYWYRQILGQGPELLVQFQDESVVDDSQLPKDRFSAERLKGVDSTLKIQPAELGDSAMYLCASSLPGGSEQFFGPGTRLTVL.

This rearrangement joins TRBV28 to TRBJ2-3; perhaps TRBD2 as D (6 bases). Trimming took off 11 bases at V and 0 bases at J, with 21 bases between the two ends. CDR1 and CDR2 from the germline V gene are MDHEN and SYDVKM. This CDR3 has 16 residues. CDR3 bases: TGTGCCTCGCGAGCGGGCGGGTTGCTTAGCACAGATACGCAGTATTTT. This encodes CASRAGGLLSTDTQYF.

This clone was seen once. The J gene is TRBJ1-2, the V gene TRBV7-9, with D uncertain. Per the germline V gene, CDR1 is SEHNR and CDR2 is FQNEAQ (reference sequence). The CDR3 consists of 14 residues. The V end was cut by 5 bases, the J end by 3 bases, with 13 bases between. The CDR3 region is CASSLYGVDYGYTF. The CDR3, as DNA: TGTGCCAGCAGCCTCTACGGGGTGGACTATGGCTACACCTTC.

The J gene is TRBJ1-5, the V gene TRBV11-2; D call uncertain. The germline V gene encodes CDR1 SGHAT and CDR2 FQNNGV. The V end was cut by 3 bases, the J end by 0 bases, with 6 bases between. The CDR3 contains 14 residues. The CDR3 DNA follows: TGTGCCAGCAGCTTTTACGGTAGCAATCAGCCCCAGCATTTT. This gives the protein CASSFYGSNQPQHF.

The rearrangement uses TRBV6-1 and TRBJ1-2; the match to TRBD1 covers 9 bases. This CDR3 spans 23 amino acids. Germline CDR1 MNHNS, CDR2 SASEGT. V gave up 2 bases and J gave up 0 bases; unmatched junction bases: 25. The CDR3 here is CASSEYYPGQGLIGPTANYGYTF. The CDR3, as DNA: TGTGCCAGCAGTGAATATTACCCGGGACAGGGACTTATTGGTCCCACAGCTAACTATGGCTACACCTTC.

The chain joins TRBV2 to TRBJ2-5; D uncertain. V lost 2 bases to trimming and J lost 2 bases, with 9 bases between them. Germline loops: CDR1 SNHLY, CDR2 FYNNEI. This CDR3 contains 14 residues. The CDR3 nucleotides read TGTGCCAGCAGTGAAACCCGCGGACAAGAGACCCAGTACTTC. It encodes CASSETRGQETQYF.

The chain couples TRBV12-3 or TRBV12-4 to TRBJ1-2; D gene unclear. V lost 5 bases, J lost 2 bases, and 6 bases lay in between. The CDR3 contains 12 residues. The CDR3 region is CASSGGNYGYTF. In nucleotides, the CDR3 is TGTGCCAGCAGTGGAGGGAACTATGGCTACACCTTC.

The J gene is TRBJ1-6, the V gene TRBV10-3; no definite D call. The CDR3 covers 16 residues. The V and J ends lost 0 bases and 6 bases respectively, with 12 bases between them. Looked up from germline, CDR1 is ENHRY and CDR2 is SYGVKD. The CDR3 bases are TGTGCCATCAGTGAGTCGCCAGGCCGCCTTAATTCACCCCTCCACTTT. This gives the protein CAISESPGRLNSPLHF.

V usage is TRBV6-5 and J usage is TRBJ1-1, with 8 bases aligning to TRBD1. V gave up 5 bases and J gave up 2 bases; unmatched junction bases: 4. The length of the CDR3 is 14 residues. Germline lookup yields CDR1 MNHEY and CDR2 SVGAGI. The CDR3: CASSPTGVNTEAFF. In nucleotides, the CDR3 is TGTGCCAGCAGTCCGACAGGGGTAAACACTGAAGCTTTCTTT.

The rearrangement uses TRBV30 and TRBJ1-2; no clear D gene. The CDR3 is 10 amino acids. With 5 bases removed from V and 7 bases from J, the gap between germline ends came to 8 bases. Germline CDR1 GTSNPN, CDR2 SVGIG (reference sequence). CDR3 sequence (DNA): TGTGCCTGGGGGCTCGGTGGCTACACCTTC. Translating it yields CAWGLGGYTF.

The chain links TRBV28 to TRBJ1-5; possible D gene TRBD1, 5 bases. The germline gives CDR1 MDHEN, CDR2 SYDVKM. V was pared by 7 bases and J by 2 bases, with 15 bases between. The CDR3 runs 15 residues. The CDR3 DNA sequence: TGTGCCAGCAAAGGCGGGGGGGTTGGCAATCAGCCCCAGCATTTT. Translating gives CASKGGGVGNQPQHF.